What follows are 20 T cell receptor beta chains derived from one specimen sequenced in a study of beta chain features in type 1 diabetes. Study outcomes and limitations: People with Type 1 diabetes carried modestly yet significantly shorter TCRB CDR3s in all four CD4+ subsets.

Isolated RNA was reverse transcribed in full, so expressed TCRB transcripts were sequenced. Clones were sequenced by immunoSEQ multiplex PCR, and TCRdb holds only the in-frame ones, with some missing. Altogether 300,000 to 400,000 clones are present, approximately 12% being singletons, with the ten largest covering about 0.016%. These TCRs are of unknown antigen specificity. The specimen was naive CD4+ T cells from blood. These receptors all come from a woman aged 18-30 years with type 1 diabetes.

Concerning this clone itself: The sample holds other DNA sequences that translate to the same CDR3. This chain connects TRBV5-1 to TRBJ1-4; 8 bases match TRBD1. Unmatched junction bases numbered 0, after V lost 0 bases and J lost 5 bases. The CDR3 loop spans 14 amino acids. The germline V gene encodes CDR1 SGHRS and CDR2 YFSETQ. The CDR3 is CASSLGQGNEKLFF. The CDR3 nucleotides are TGCGCCAGCAGCTTGGGACAGGGGAATGAAAAACTGTTTTTT.

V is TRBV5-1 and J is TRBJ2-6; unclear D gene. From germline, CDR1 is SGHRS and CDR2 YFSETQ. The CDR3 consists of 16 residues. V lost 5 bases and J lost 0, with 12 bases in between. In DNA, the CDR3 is TGCGCCAGCAGTCGCGAGCGTATCTCTGGGGCCAACGTCCTGACTTTC. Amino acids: CASSRERISGANVLTF.

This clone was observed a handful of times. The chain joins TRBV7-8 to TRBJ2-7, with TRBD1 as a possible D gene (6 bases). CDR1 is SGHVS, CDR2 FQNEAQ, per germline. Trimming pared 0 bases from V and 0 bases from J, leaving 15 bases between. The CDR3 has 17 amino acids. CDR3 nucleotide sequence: TGTGCCAGCAGCTTAGCGTCAGAGACAGGTTACTCCTACGAGCAGTACTTC. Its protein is CASSLASETGYSYEQYF.

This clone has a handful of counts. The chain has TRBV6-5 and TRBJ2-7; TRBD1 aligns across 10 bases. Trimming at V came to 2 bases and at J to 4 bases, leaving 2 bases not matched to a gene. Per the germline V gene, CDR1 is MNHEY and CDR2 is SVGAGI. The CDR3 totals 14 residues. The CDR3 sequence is CASSYGQGGYEQYV. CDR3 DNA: TGTGCCAGCAGTTACGGACAGGGGGGTTACGAGCAGTACGTC.

CDR3 nucleotides: TGTGCCTGGAGGTCTATCGGTGAAGCTTTCTTT. Amino acids: CAWRSIGEAFF. The chain employs TRBV30 and TRBJ1-1; unclear D gene. The CDR3 consists of 11 residues. Trimming took 3 bases from V and 7 from J, leaving 9 bases between them. Germline values: CDR1 GTSNPN, CDR2 SVGIG (reference sequence).

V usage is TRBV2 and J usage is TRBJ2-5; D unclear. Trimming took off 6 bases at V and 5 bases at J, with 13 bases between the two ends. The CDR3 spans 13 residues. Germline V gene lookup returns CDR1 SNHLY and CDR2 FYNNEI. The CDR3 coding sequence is TGTGCCAGCAGATTCGGGTCGGTTGAGACCCAGTACTTC. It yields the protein CASRFGSVETQYF.

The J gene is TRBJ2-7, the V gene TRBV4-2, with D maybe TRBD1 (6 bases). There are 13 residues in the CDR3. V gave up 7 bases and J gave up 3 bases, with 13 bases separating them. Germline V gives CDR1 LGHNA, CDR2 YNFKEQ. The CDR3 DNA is TGTGCCAGCAACGATCAGACAGGCTACGAGCAGTACTTC. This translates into CASNDQTGYEQYF.

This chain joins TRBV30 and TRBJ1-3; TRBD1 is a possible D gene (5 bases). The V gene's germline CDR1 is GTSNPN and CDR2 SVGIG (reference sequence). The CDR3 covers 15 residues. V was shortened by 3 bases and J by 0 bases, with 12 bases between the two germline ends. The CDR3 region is CAWSASQVSGNTIYF. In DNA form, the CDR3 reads TGTGCCTGGAGCGCCTCACAGGTCTCTGGAAACACCATATATTTT.

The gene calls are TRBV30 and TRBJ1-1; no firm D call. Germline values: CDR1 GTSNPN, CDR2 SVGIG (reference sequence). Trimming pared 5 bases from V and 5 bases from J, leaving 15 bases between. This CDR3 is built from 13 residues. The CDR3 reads CAWRRSAGTEAFF. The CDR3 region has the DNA TGTGCCTGGCGGCGGTCCGCCGGGACTGAAGCTTTCTTT.

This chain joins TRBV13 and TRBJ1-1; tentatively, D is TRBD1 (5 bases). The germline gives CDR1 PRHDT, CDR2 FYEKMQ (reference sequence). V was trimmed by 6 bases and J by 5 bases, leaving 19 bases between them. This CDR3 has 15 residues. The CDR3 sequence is CASSRTGEGWTEAFF. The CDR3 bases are TGTGCCAGCAGTCGAACAGGAGAAGGGTGGACTGAAGCTTTCTTT.

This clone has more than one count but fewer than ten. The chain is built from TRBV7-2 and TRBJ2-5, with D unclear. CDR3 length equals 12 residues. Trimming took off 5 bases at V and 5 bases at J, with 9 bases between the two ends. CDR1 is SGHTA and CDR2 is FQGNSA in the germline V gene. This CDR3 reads CASSPFVETQYF. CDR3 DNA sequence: TGTGCCAGCAGCCCCTTTGTTGAGACCCAGTACTTC.

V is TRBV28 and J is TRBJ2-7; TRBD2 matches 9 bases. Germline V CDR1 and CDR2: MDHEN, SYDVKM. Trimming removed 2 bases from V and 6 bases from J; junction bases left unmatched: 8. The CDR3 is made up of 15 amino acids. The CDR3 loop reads CASSLAAGGASEQYF. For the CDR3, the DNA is TGTGCCAGCAGTTTAGCAGCGGGAGGAGCCAGCGAGCAGTACTTC.

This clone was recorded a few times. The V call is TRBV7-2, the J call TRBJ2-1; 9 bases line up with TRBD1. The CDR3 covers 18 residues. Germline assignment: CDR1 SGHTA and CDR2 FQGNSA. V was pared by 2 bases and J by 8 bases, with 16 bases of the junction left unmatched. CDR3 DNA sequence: TGTGCCAGCAGCTTATGCATGTTTGGGGACAGGGATTGCGATGAGCAGTTCTTC. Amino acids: CASSLCMFGDRDCDEQFF.

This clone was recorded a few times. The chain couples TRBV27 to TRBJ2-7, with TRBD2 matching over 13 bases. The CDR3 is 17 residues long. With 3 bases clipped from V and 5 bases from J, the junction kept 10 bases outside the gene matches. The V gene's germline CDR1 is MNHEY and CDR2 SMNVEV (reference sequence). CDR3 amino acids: CASSFFRTSGRIHEQYF. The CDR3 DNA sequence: TGTGCCAGCAGTTTCTTCCGGACTAGCGGGAGAATCCACGAGCAGTACTTC.

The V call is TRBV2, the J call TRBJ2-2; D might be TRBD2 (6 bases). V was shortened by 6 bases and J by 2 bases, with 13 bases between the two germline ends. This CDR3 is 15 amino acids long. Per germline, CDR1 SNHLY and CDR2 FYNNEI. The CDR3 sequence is CASRPGTFNTGELFF. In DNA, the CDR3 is TGTGCCAGCAGACCCGGGACTTTTAACACCGGGGAGCTGTTTTTT.

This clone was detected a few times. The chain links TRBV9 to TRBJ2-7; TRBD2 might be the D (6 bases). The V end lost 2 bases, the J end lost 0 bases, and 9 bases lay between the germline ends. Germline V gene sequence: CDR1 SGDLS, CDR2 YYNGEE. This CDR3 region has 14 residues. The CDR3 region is CASSVGLNSYEQYF. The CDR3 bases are TGTGCCAGCAGCGTGGGACTCAACTCCTACGAGCAGTACTTC. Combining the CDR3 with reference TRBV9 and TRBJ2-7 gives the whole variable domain DSGVTQTPKHLITATGQRVTLRCSPRSGDLSVYWYQQSLDQGLQFLIQYYNGEERAKGNILERFSAQQFPDLHSELNLSSLELGDSALYFCASSVGLNSYEQYFGPGTRLTVT.

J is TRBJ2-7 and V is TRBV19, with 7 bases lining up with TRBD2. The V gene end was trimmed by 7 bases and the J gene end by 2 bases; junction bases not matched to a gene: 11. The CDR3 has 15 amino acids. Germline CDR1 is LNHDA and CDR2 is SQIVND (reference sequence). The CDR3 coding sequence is TGTGCCAGTACCCGTGGCGGGAGTTTACCCTACGAGCAGTACGTC. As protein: CASTRGGSLPYEQYV.

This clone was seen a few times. The CDR3 reads CASSDPGTGFYEQYV. CDR3 in DNA: TGTGCCAGCAGTGACCCTGGGACAGGCTTCTACGAGCAGTACGTC. The chain combines TRBV6-6 with TRBJ2-7; 8 nucleotides align to TRBD1. J lost 3 bases, V lost 5 bases, and 9 bases had no gene match. The CDR3 is 15 amino acids. Germline V gives CDR1 MNHNY, CDR2 SVGAGI (reference sequence).

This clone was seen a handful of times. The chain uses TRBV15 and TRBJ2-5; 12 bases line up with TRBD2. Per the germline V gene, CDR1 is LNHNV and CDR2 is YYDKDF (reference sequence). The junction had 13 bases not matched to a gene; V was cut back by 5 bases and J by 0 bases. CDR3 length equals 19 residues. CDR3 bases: TGTGCCACCAGCGGCGCGACTAGCGGGAGTCCCACTTACCAAGAGACCCAGTACTTC. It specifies CATSGATSGSPTYQETQYF.

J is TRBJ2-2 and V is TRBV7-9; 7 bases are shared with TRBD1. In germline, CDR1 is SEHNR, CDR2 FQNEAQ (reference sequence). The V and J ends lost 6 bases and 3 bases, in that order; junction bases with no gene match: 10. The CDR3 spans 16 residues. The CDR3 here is CASSPPGTVDTGELFF. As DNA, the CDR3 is TGTGCCAGCAGTCCTCCAGGGACAGTGGACACCGGGGAGCTGTTTTTT.